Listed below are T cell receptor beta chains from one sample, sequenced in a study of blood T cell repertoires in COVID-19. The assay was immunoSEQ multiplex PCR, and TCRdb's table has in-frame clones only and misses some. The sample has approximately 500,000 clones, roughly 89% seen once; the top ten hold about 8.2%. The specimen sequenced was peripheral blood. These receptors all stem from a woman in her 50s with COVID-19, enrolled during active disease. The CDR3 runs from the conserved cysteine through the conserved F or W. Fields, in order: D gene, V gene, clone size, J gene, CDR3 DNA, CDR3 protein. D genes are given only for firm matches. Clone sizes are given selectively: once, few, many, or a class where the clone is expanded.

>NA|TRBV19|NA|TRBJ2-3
TGTGCCAGTAGTATAGGAGGGAACACAGATACGCAGTATTTT
CASSIGGNTDTQYF
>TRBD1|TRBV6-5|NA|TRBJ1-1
TGTGCCAGCAGGGGACAGGGAAGAGGAACTGAAGCTTTCTTT
CASRGQGRGTEAFF
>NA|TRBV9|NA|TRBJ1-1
TGTGCCAGCAGCGTAGGCCTGGACAGTAGAGAAGCTTTCTTT
CASSVGLDSREAFF
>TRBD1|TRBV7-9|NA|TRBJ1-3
TGTGCCAGCAGCTTGGGACAGGGGATAAACACCATATATTTT
CASSLGQGINTIYF
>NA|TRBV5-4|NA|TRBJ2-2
TGTGCCAGCAGTTCTATTCTTGCCGGGGAGCTGTTTTTT
CASSSILAGELFF
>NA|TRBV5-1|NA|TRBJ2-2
TGCGCCAGCACATTGACAGTAAACACCGGGGAGCTGTTTTTT
CASTLTVNTGELFF
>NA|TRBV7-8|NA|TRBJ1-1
TGTGCCAGCAGCCCCCGTGGGAGTATGAACACTGAAGCTTTCTTT
CASSPRGSMNTEAFF
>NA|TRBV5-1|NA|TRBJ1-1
TGCGCCAGCAGCTTTCAGGAGGTAGACACTGAAGCTTTCTTT
CASSFQEVDTEAFF
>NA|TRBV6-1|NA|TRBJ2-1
TGTGCCAGCAGTGAATTGGGGGCACCTAATGAGCAGTTCTTC
CASSELGAPNEQFF
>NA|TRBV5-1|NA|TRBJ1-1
TGCGCCAGCAGCTTCGGAGGGTCTGGGGCTTTCTTT
CASSFGGSGAFF
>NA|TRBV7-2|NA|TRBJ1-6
TGTGCCAGCAGCCTGGGCCCTTTTAGGCCACCCCTCCACTTT
CASSLGPFRPPLHF
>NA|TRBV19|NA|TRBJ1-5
TGTGCCAGTAGTAGTCAGGGAGGACAGCCCCAGCATTTT
CASSSQGGQPQHF
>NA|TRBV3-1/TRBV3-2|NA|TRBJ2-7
TGTGCCAGCAGACCTTCGGGGGCGGGGGCCTACGAGCAGTACTTC
CASRPSGAGAYEQYF
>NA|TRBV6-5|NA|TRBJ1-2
TGTGCCAGCACCTTACTCGGCGGCAGCTTATATGGCTACACCTTC
CASTLLGGSLYGYTF
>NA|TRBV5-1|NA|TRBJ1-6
TGCGCCAGCAGCTCCTGGACAAAGGGGAATTCACCCCTCCACTTT
CASSSWTKGNSPLHF
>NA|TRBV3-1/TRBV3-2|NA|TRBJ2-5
TGTGCCAGCACCTTAGGGGTGGGGGGCCAAGAGACCCAGTACTTC
CASTLGVGGQETQYF
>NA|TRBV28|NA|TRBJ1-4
TGTGCCAGCAGACTACAGGGTACTGATGGAAAACTGTTTTTT
CASRLQGTDGKLFF
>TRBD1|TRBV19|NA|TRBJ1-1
TGTGCCAGTACCTCGGACAGGCTAAAGACTGAAGCTTTCTTT
CASTSDRLKTEAFF
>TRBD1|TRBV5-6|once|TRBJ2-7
TGTGCCAGCAGCTTGGGGACAGGAACCTACGAGCAGTACTTC
CASSLGTGTYEQYF
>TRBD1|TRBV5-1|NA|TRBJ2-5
TGCGCCAGCAGCTCGGGGACAGCTCAAGAGACCCAGTACTTC
CASSSGTAQETQYF
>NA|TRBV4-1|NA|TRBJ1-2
TGCGCCAGCAGCCGAGATGGGCAGGGTCGATATGGCTACACCTTC
CASSRDGQGRYGYTF
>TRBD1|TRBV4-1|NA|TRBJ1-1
TGCGCCAGCAGCCACCCTCCCCCCGGACAGGGCCGAGCTGAAGCTTTCTTT
CASSHPPPGQGRAEAFF
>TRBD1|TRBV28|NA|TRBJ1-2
TGTGCCAGCAGGAAACCGGGGACAGGGAATGATGGCTACACCTTC
CASRKPGTGNDGYTF
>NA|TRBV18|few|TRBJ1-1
TGTGCCAGCTCACACACCAGGGGAGAGGCTGAAGCTTTCTTT
CASSHTRGEAEAFF
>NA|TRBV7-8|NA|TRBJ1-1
TGTGCCAGCAGCCCATCCTCCCGGCAGGGTGAAGCTTTCTTT
CASSPSSRQGEAFF
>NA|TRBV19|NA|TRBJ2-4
TGTGCCAGTAGTCCGCAGGAAATGAAAAACATTCAGTACTTC
CASSPQEMKNIQYF
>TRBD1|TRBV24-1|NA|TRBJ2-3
TGTGCCACCAGTGATGCCCGGGACAGTCGCACAGATACGCAGTATTTT
CATSDARDSRTDTQYF
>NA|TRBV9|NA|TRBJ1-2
TGTGCCAGCAGCGTTCTTTTGGGGGGAGAAGATGGCTACACCTTC
CASSVLLGGEDGYTF
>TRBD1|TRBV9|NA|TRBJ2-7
TGTGCCAGCAGCGTAGGGGGGACAGGGCACTCCTACGAGCAGTACTTC
CASSVGGTGHSYEQYF
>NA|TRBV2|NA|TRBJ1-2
TGTGCCAGCGGAGGGACGGCAAGCTATGGCTACACCTTC
CASGGTASYGYTF
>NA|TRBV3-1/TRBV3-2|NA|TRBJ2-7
TGTGCCAGCAGCCGGGACACCAACTACGAGCAGTACTTC
CASSRDTNYEQYF
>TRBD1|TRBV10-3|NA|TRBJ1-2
TGTGCCATCAGTGAGTCGAATCGGGACAGAGTCCATGGCTACACCTTC
CAISESNRDRVHGYTF
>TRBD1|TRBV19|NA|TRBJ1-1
TGTGCCAGTAGTATAGAATCGGGACAGGTCAACACTGAAGCTTTCTTT
CASSIESGQVNTEAFF
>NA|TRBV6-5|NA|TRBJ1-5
TGTGCCAGCAGATCACCCGGAGGGGGGGGTCAGCCCCAGCATTTT
CASRSPGGGGQPQHF
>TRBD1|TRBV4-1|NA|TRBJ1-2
TGCGCCAGCAGCCAAGCGGGGACAGGACGATATGGCTACACCTTC
CASSQAGTGRYGYTF
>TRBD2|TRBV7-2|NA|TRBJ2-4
TGTGCCAGCAGCCCCAGGGGTAGCGGGGGGGGCATTCAGTACTTC
CASSPRGSGGGIQYF
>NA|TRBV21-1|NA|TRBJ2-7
TGTGCCAGCAGCAACGGGGTCCGGGACAGGGACGAGCAGTACTTC
CASSNGVRDRDEQYF
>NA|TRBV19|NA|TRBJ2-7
TGTGCCAGTAGCGCTACCGTCGGGTCCTACGAGCAGTACTTC
CASSATVGSYEQYF
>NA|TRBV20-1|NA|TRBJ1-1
TGCAGTGCTCGGAGGATCACTGAAGCTTTCTTT
CSARRITEAFF
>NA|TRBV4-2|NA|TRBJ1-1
TGTGCCAGCAGCCCTGGGGGGAAGAACACTGAAGCTTTCTTT
CASSPGGKNTEAFF
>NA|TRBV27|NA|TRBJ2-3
TGTGCCAGCACTGTAGTAGAAGATACGCAGTATTTT
CASTVVEDTQYF
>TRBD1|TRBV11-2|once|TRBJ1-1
TGTGCCAGCAGCTTTCAGGGGGCGCGGGCTGAAGCTTTCTTT
CASSFQGARAEAFF
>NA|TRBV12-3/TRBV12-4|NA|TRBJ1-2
TGTGCCAGCAGTTCTGACATAAACTATGGCTACACCTTC
CASSSDINYGYTF
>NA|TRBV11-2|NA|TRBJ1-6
TGTGCCAGCAGCTGGGGAGGGCAGAATAATTCACCCCTCCACTTT
CASSWGGQNNSPLHF
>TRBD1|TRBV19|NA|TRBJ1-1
TGTGCCAGTAGTGGGACAGGGGTCGGCACTGAAGCTTTCTTT
CASSGTGVGTEAFF
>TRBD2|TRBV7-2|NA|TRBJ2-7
TGTGCCAGCAGCCCTGTCTTCGGCGGGGGGGCCAATGAGCAGTACTTC
CASSPVFGGGANEQYF
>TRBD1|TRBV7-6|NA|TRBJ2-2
TGTGCCAGCAGCTTAGTCGACAGGGGGCGGGCCGGGGAGCTGTTTTTT
CASSLVDRGRAGELFF
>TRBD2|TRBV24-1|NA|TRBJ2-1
TGTGCCACCAGTGACGGGCCGCCGCGAGCGGGGGGGCCTGAGGAGCAGTTCTTC
CATSDGPPRAGGPEEQFF